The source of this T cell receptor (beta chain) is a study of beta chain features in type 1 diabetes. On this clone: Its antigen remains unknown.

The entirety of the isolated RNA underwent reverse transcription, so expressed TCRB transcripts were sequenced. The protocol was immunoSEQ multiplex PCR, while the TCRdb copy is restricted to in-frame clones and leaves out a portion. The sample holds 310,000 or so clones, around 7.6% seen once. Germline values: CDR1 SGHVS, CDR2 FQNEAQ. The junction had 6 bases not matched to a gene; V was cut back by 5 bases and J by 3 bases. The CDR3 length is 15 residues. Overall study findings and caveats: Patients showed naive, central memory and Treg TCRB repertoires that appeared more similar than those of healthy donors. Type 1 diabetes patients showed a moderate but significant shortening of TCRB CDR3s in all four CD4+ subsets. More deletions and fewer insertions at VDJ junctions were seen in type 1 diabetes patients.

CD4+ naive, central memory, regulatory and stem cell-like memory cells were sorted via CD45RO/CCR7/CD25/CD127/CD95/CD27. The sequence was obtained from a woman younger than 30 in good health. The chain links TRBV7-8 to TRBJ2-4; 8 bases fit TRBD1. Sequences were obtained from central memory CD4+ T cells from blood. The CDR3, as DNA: TGTGCCAGCAGCCCCTTCAGGGGGCTCAAAAACATTCAGTACTTC. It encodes CASSPFRGLKNIQYF.